This T cell receptor (beta chain) was profiled in a study of T cells in Graves' hyperthyroidism and ophthalmopathy. Whole-study results and caveats: A 13 V-J signature model discriminated ophthalmopathy versus stable hyperthyroidism.

Germline-derived CDR1 and CDR2 are SGHDN and FVKESK. Trimming stripped 4 bases from V and 5 bases from J, with 14 bases between. There are 14 residues in the CDR3. Amplification targeted TCR beta CDR3 regions from RNA transcripts. Initially, a first-round RT-PCR of the TCR CDR3 employed the HTBI primer set. Using its own MiXCR run on the multiplex PCR reads, TCRdb lists one record per CDR3 protein. The sample yields 250,000 to 300,000 distinct CDR3 sequences, about a sixth seen once. This clonotype appeared a few times. Its antigen is unidentified. In the ophthalmopathy cohort, Clinical Activity Score was at least 3, NOSPECS grade at least 4, and duration under 3 months. Used for diagnoses were clinical symptoms, serum thyroxine and TRAb, thyroid ultrasound and orbital computed tomography. Around 9.9 ml of fresh peripheral blood supplied the PBMCs.

The chain recombines TRBV14 with TRBJ1-1; D gene ambiguous. Specimen: blood. The origin of this receptor is a woman between 55 and 75 years old with Graves' ophthalmopathy. The CDR3 DNA is TGTGCCAGCAGCCTCCAGCGGGGTGTGACTGAAGCTTTCTTT. It codes for CASSLQRGVTEAFF.